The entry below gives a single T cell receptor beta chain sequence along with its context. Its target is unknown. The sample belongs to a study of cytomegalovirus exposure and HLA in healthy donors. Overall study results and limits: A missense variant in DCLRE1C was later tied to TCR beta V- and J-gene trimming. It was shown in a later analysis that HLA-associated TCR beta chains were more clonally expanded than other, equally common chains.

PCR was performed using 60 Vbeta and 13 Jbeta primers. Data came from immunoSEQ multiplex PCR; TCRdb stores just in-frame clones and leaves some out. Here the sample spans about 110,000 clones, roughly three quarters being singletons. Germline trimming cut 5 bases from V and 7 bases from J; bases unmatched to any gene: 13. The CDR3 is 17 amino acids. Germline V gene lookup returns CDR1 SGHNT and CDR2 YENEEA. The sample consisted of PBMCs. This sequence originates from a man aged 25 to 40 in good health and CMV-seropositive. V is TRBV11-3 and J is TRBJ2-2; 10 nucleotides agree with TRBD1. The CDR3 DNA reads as TGTGCCAGCAGCCCCGGACAGGGGGGAGAACTTGGCGGGGAGCTGTTTTTT. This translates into CASSPGQGGELGGELFF.